This is a list of T cell receptor beta chains from one sample in a study of T cells in Graves' hyperthyroidism and ophthalmopathy. In TCRdb, the multiplex PCR reads were re-called with MiXCR into one record per CDR3 protein. The sample records roughly 380,000 distinct CDR3 sequences, 15% to 20% being singletons. The sample taken for sequencing was blood. These receptors all come from a woman aged 40 to 50 with Graves' ophthalmopathy. Both conserved end residues are part of each CDR3. D genes are given only for firm matches. Where a row states a size, it is once, few, many or the class of an expanded clone; other rows omit it.

abundance	j_gene	v_gene	d_gene	len	CDR3nt	CDR3aa
many	TRBJ1-4	TRBV6-1	TRBD1	14	TGTGCCAGCAGTGACGGGACAGGGTTTGAAAAACTGTTTTTT	CASSDGTGFEKLFF
many	TRBJ2-5	TRBV29-1	TRBD1	15	TGCAGCGTGGAAATGGACAGGGGGCGGCAAGAGACCCAGTACTTC	CSVEMDRGRQETQYF
many	TRBJ2-7	TRBV6-2/TRBV6-3	TRBD2	15	TGTGCCAGCAGTTACTCGACTTCTAGCGGCTACGAGCAGTACTTC	CASSYSTSSGYEQYF
many	TRBJ2-5	TRBV28	-	15	TGTGCCAGCAGTGTCCCATTAGGGACACCAGAGACCCAGTACTTC	CASSVPLGTPETQYF
-	TRBJ2-7	TRBV4-2	TRBD2	13	TGTGCCAGCAGCCAAGACGGGAGGTACGAGCAGTACTTC	CASSQDGRYEQYF
many	TRBJ1-1	TRBV27	TRBD1	15	TGTGCCAGCAGTTTATCGTTTGGGGGACAGACTGAAGCTTTCTTT	CASSLSFGGQTEAFF
many	TRBJ1-5	TRBV27	-	15	TGTGCCAGCAGTTTCGAGGGCGCGAGCAATCAGCCCCAGCATTTT	CASSFEGASNQPQHF
few	TRBJ2-1	TRBV9	TRBD1	15	TGTGCCAGCAGCTCCGGGACAGGAGCTTACAATGAGCAGTTCTTC	CASSSGTGAYNEQFF
many	TRBJ2-5	TRBV5-4	-	13	TGTGCCAGCAGCTTGTCGCTGCGAGAGACCCAGTACTTC	CASSLSLRETQYF
-	TRBJ2-5	TRBV28	-	14	TGCGCCAGCAGTTCCTACGGCCCACGGGAGACCCAGTACTTC	CASSSYGPRETQYF
many	TRBJ1-1	TRBV6-2/TRBV6-3	-	15	TGTGCCAGCAGTTTGGGTGGCAACTTGAACACTGAAGCTTTCTTT	CASSLGGNLNTEAFF
many	TRBJ2-4	TRBV28	-	15	TGTGCCAGCAGTTTTGCAGGAGCGGGCAAAAACATTCAGTACTTC	CASSFAGAGKNIQYF
-	TRBJ2-2	TRBV6-2/TRBV6-3	-	13	TGTGCCAGCCGAGCGACGTACACCGGGGAGCTGTTTTTT	CASRATYTGELFF
many	TRBJ2-7	TRBV27	-	12	TGTGCCAGCACCCCCTCCTCCTACGAGCAGTACTTC	CASTPSSYEQYF
many	TRBJ1-1	TRBV2	-	11	TGTGCCAGCAGCCCGTACACTGAAGCTTTCTTT	CASSPYTEAFF
once	TRBJ1-1	TRBV7-2	-	13	TGTGCCAGCAGCCCGGGTTCGGCCACTGAAGCTTTCTTT	CASSPGSATEAFF
few	TRBJ2-2	TRBV30	TRBD2	15	TGTGCCTGGAGTGTGCCTAGCGGGAGTACAAGGGAGCTGTTTTTT	CAWSVPSGSTRELFF
many	TRBJ1-5	TRBV5-1	TRBD1	15	TGCGCCAGCAGCTCCCAACAGGGGGCGGATCAGCCCCAGCATTTT	CASSSQQGADQPQHF
many	TRBJ2-7	TRBV7-2	-	13	TGTGCCAGCAGCCAGTGGGCTAGCGTCGAGCAGTACTTC	CASSQWASVEQYF
many	TRBJ2-7	TRBV19	-	13	TGTGCCAGTAGTATCCAGGGGTTTGACGAGCAGTACTTC	CASSIQGFDEQYF
many	TRBJ2-7	TRBV20-1	-	16	TGCAGTGCTAATCAGGGGATTGGGGGGAGGGGGTACGAGCAGTACTTC	CSANQGIGGRGYEQYF
many	TRBJ1-6	TRBV6-1	-	17	TGTGCCAGCAGTGAATTCCTAGGGCAGAATACTAATTCACCCCTCCACTTT	CASSEFLGQNTNSPLHF
-	TRBJ1-3	TRBV6-1	-	12	TGTGCCTCCCCGGGCTCTGGAAACACCATATTTTTT	CASPGSGNTIFF
-	TRBJ1-1	TRBV30	TRBD1	15	TGTGCCTGGAGCAGACAGGGGACGACGCTCACTGAAGCTTTCTTT	CAWSRQGTTLTEAFF
many	TRBJ1-2	TRBV25-1	-	13	TGTGCCAGCAAGAAGGAGAATAACTATGGCTACACCTTC	CASKKENNYGYTF
many	TRBJ2-7	TRBV28	TRBD1	17	TGTGCCAGCAGTTTCCCCTCTCTGGACAGGGGAAGAGGCGAGCAGTACTTC	CASSFPSLDRGRGEQYF
many	TRBJ2-7	TRBV12-3/TRBV12-4	-	13	TGTGCCAGCAGTTTCGGGAGTAACTACGAGCAGTACTTC	CASSFGSNYEQYF
-	TRBJ1-5	TRBV19	-	15	TGTGCCAGTAGTATAGAGTGGGTCAGCAATCAGCCCCAGCATTTT	CASSIEWVSNQPQHF
many	TRBJ2-7	TRBV28	TRBD1	15	TGTGCCAGCAGTCCCGGGACAGGGGTGCCCTACGAGCAGTACTTC	CASSPGTGVPYEQYF
-	TRBJ1-3	TRBV19	-	13	TGTGCCAGTAAGCGGGACTCTGAAAACACCATATATTTT	CASKRDSENTIYF
many	TRBJ2-5	TRBV12-3/TRBV12-4	TRBD2	16	TGTGCCAGCAGCCGACCTCTAGCGGGAGTTAAAGAGACCCAGTACTTC	CASSRPLAGVKETQYF
many	TRBJ2-5	TRBV6-2/TRBV6-3	TRBD1	13	TGTGCCAGCAGTTGGGACAGCAAAGAGACCCAGTACTTC	CASSWDSKETQYF
many	TRBJ2-2	TRBV20-1	TRBD1	15	TGCAGTGCTAGAGTAGGGACAGCGAACACCGGGGAGCTGTTTTTT	CSARVGTANTGELFF
many	TRBJ1-2	TRBV7-3	-	15	TGTGCCAGCAGCTTAAGTGTTGGGGGAGAAGATGGCTACACCTTC	CASSLSVGGEDGYTF
many	TRBJ2-7	TRBV5-1	-	13	TGCGCCAGCAGCTTGGCGTCGCCTGACGAGCAGTACTTC	CASSLASPDEQYF
many	TRBJ1-1	TRBV5-1	-	14	TGCGCCAGCAGCTTGGTGACTTTTAGGACTGAAGCTTTCTTT	CASSLVTFRTEAFF
many	TRBJ2-6	TRBV4-1	-	18	TGCGCCAGCAGCCAAGGGGGGGAACGGAGCTCTGGGGCCAACGTCCTGACTTTC	CASSQGGERSSGANVLTF
-	TRBJ2-5	TRBV6-2/TRBV6-3	TRBD2	19	TGTGCCAGCAGTTACTCGACCAGGCTGCGGGAGAGAGAGCAAGAGACCCAGTACTTC	CASSYSTRLREREQETQYF
many	TRBJ1-3	TRBV5-1	-	13	TGCGCCAGCAGGGAGGGGAGTCGGGACACCATATATTTT	CASREGSRDTIYF
many	TRBJ1-5	TRBV6-1	TRBD1	17	TGTGCCAGCAGTGCCGCCCGTGGCAGGGGGCAATGGCAGCCCCAGCATTTT	CASSAARGRGQWQPQHF
many	TRBJ2-4	TRBV6-2/TRBV6-3	TRBD2	16	TGTGCCAGCAGTTTCACCCGGTCGGGACTAGCCCTTATTCAGTACTTC	CASSFTRSGLALIQYF
many	TRBJ2-2	TRBV9	TRBD2	16	TGTGCCAGCAGCCCCTCCGGTAGCGGGTTCCCCGGGGAGCTGTTTTTT	CASSPSGSGFPGELFF
many	TRBJ2-7	TRBV13	TRBD2	14	TGTGCCAGCAGCCAGACTAGCGGGAGCTACGAGCAGTACTTC	CASSQTSGSYEQYF
many	TRBJ1-2	TRBV28	-	13	TGTGCCAGCAGCCACAGGGAACTCTATGGCTACACCTTC	CASSHRELYGYTF
few	TRBJ2-4	TRBV19	-	16	TGTGCCAGTAGTATAGGGGTGCGACTAGCCAAAAACATTCAGTACTTC	CASSIGVRLAKNIQYF
few	TRBJ2-5	TRBV6-1	TRBD1	13	TGTGCCAGACGGACAGGGGGCGTGGAGACTCAGTACTTC	CARRTGGVETQYF
many	TRBJ1-1	TRBV6-5	-	11	TGTGCCAGCAGTTCACCGGACAATCAATCGTTT	CASSSPDNQSF
many	TRBJ2-2	TRBV11-1	TRBD1	15	TGTGCCAGCAGCTACGGGACAGAGAACACCGGGGAGCTGTTTTTT	CASSYGTENTGELFF
-	TRBJ1-2	TRBV12-3/TRBV12-4	TRBD1	15	TGTGCCAGCAGTTCCCAATACAGGGGTCTCTATGGCTACAACTTC	CASSSQYRGLYGYNF
few	TRBJ2-7	TRBV10-3	-	14	TGTGCCATCAGTGAGTCGGCAGGGGCGGAGGAGCAGTACTTC	CAISESAGAEEQYF
many	TRBJ2-1	TRBV10-1	-	15	TGCGCCAGCAGTTTGACTGCCACTTCCTACAATGAGCAGTTCTTC	CASSLTATSYNEQFF
many	TRBJ1-1	TRBV6-5	TRBD1	17	TGTGCCAGCAGTTACGTCCCGGGACAGGGTGGGGAGACTGAAGCTTTCTTT	CASSYVPGQGGETEAFF